The 13 T cell receptor beta chains listed next were all sequenced from one sample in a study of shared clonotypes between healthy human individuals. The data were produced by immunoSEQ multiplex PCR, yet TCRdb's version contains in-frame clones alone and is incomplete. In the table there are approximately 500,000 clones, almost 97% of which are singletons. Sequenced sample: naive CD4+ T cells sorted from blood. Subset given: CD45RA+ positively selected. The receptors come from a woman younger than 45 in good health.

The chain's CDR3 is CATSRRGGLQYNEQFF. The CDR3 DNA sequence: TGTGCCACCAGCAGGCGAGGGGGACTACAGTACAATGAGCAGTTCTTC. The chain joins TRBV15 to TRBJ2-1; D perhaps matches TRBD2 (7 bases). The V end was cut by 3 bases, the J end by 4 bases, with 16 bases between. The CDR3 runs to 16 residues. The germline gives CDR1 LNHNV, CDR2 YYDKDF (reference sequence).

The chain combines TRBV9 with TRBJ1-1, with D uncertain. Germline CDR1 is SGDLS and CDR2 is YYNGEE. The CDR3 consists of 14 residues. Deletions cut 1 base from V and 3 bases from J, with 10 bases between. This CDR3 is CASSVQSSDTEAFF. CDR3 bases: TGTGCCAGCAGCGTACAGTCGTCGGACACTGAAGCTTTCTTT.

The rearrangement uses TRBV5-6 and TRBJ1-2, with 7 bases fitting TRBD1. The V segment lost 0 bases and the J segment 5 bases; nucleotides outside the gene matches: 7. Germline lookup yields CDR1 SGHDT and CDR2 YYEEEE. CDR3 size: 15 residues. In nucleotides, the CDR3 is TGTGCCAGCAGCTTGGGAGGGGGCACTAGGTATGGCTACACCTTC. It is translated as CASSLGGGTRYGYTF.

The CDR3 nucleotides read TGTGCCAGCAGTGAAAGGAGCGGGAGGGGCTCCTACAATGAGCAGTTCTTC. Its protein product is CASSERSGRGSYNEQFF. This chain connects TRBV2 to TRBJ2-1; 10 bases are shared with TRBD2. V lost 2 bases to trimming and J lost 0 bases; unmatched junction nucleotides: 4. CDR1 SNHLY and CDR2 FYNNEI come from the germline V gene. This CDR3 has 17 residues.

This chain joins TRBV10-2 and TRBJ1-1, with 7 nucleotides matching TRBD1. The CDR3 is 17 amino acids. The ends lost 0 bases at V and 4 bases at J; junction bases unmatched: 11. Germline V gene sequence: CDR1 WSHSY, CDR2 SAAADI. For the CDR3, the DNA is TGCGCCAGCAGTGAGTCACCAGGGGGGGGCTGGGGCACTGAAGCTTTCTTT. This sequence encodes CASSESPGGGWGTEAFF.

The CDR3 loop reads CASSLAGRYGYTF. In DNA, the CDR3 is TGTGCCAGCAGCTTAGCGGGTCGCTATGGCTACACCTTC. The chain joins TRBV7-9 to TRBJ1-2; D uncertain. Germline CDR1 is SEHNR and CDR2 is FQNEAQ (reference sequence). V shed 0 bases and J shed 4 bases, with 6 bases lying between them. CDR3 length equals 13 residues.

The V gene is TRBV7-6, the J gene TRBJ2-1; 9 positions match TRBD2. The J segment lost 4 bases and the V segment lost 1 base, leaving 2 bases of the junction unmatched. Germline V gives CDR1 SGHVS, CDR2 FNYEAQ. CDR3 length: 15 residues. This CDR3 reads CASSLVAGVYNEQFF. CDR3 DNA sequence: TGTGCCAGCAGCTTAGTAGCGGGAGTATACAATGAGCAGTTCTTC.

The chain couples TRBV18 to TRBJ2-1; the match to TRBD1 covers 9 bases. The germline V gene encodes CDR1 KGHSH and CDR2 LQKENI. Trimming removed 2 bases from V and 4 bases from J; junction bases left unmatched: 9. This CDR3 region has 17 residues. The CDR3 DNA follows: TGTGCCAGCTCACCAGAAGCCGGGACAGGGACTTACAATGAGCAGTTCTTC. It is translated as CASSPEAGTGTYNEQFF.

The chain couples TRBV7-3 to TRBJ2-5; tentatively, D is TRBD1 or TRBD2 (5 bases each). V lost 5 bases to trimming and J lost 4 bases, with 17 bases between them. From germline, CDR1 is SGHTA and CDR2 FQGTGA. The length of the CDR3 is 15 residues. CDR3 coding DNA: TGTGCCAGCAGCCCGGGGACCATCGAGGGAGAGACCCAGTACTTC. As protein: CASSPGTIEGETQYF.

This chain uses TRBV19 with TRBJ1-5; a weak D match, TRBD1 (5 bases). Between the trimmed V and J ends, which lost 10 bases and 0 bases, there was a span of 22 bases. The germline V gene has CDR1 LNHDA and CDR2 SQIVND (reference sequence). The CDR3 spans 17 residues. The CDR3 loop reads CATARGNQGYSNQPQHF. Here the CDR3 DNA reads TGTGCCACCGCGCGCGGCAATCAGGGTTATAGCAATCAGCCCCAGCATTTT.

The chain recombines TRBV5-1 with TRBJ1-1; 7 bases fit TRBD1. V shed 4 bases, J shed 6 bases, and the junction held 12 bases outside the gene matches. The length of the CDR3 is 15 residues. The V gene's germline CDR1 is SGHRS and CDR2 YFSETQ. CDR3 loop: CASSLAPGGRAEAFF. DNA for the CDR3: TGCGCCAGCAGCCTCGCCCCAGGGGGGCGAGCTGAAGCTTTCTTT.

This chain connects TRBV27 to TRBJ1-4; 8 bases agree with TRBD1. CDR3 size: 23 residues. CDR1 is MNHEY and CDR2 is SMNVEV in the germline V gene (reference sequence). With V trimmed by 7 bases and J by 0 bases, 28 bases remained unmatched. The CDR3 DNA sequence: TGTGCCAGCAAGCTCCTGGGACAGGCGGGTTCGGGCACAGTGCGAGCAACTAATGAAAAACTGTTTTTT. Translated: CASKLLGQAGSGTVRATNEKLFF.

This sequence joins TRBV5-1 and TRBJ2-7; 9 bases line up with TRBD1. The V and J ends lost 8 bases and 3 bases, in that order; junction bases with no gene match: 9. This CDR3 spans 14 amino acids. CDR1 and CDR2 (germline): SGHRS, YFSETQ. The CDR3 sequence: CASEPGQGFYEQYF. CDR3 DNA sequence: TGCGCCAGTGAACCGGGACAGGGCTTCTACGAGCAGTACTTC.